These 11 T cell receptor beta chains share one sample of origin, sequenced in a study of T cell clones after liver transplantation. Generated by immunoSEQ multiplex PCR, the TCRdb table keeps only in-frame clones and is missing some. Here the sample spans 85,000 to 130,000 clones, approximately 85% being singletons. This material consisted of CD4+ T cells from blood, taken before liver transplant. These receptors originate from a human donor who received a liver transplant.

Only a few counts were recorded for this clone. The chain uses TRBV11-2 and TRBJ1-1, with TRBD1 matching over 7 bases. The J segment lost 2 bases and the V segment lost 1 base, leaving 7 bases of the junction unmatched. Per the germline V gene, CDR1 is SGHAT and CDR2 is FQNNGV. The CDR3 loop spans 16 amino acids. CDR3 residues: CASSLGDSFSNTEAFF. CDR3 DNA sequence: TGTGCCAGCAGCTTAGGGGACAGTTTTTCCAACACTGAAGCTTTCTTT. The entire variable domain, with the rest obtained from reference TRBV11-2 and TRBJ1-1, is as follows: EAGVAQSPRYKIIEKRQSVAFWCNPISGHATLYWYQQILGQGPKLLIQFQNNGVVDDSQLPKDRFSAERLKGVDSTLKIQPAKLEDSAVYLCASSLGDSFSNTEAFFGQGTRLTVV.

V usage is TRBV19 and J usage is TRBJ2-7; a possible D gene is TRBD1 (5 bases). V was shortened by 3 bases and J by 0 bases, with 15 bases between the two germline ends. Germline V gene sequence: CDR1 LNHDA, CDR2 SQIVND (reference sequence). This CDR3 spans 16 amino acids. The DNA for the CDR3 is TGTGCCAGTAGTATGGTGACAGTGAGGAGCTCCTACGAGCAGTACTTC. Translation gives CASSMVTVRSSYEQYF.

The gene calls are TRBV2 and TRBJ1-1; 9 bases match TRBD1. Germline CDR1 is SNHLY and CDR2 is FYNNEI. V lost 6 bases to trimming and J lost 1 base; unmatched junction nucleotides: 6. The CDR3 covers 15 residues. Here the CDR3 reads CASRMDRGGNTEAFF. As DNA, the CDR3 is TGTGCCAGCAGAATGGACAGGGGCGGGAACACTGAAGCTTTCTTT. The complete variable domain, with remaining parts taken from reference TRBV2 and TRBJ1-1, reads EPEVTQTPSHQVTQMGQEVILRCVPISNHLYFYWYRQILGQKVEFLVSFYNNEISEKSEIFDDQFSVERPDGSNFTLKIRSTKLEDSAMYFCASRMDRGGNTEAFFGQGTRLTVV.

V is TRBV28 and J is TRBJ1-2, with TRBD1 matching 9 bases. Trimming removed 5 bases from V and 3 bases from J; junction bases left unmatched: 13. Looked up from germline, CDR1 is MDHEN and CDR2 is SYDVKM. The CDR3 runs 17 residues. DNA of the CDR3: TGTGCCAGCAGTCTCCTACTCAGGACAGGGGATCACTATGGCTACACCTTC. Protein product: CASSLLLRTGDHYGYTF.

This CDR3 reads CASSADFKGQYF. The CDR3 DNA is TGTGCCAGCAGCGCGGACTTTAAGGGGCAGTATTTT. The genes are TRBV9 and TRBJ2-3; D is perhaps TRBD2 (5 bases). This CDR3 is built from 12 residues. Germline V gene data show CDR1 as SGDLS and CDR2 as YYNGEE. Trimming removed 3 bases from V and 11 bases from J, with 13 bases in between. Full variable domain (rest looked up from reference TRBV9 and TRBJ2-3): DSGVTQTPKHLITATGQRVTLRCSPRSGDLSVYWYQQSLDQGLQFLIQYYNGEERAKGNILERFSAQQFPDLHSELNLSSLELGDSALYFCASSADFKGQYFGPGTRLTVL.

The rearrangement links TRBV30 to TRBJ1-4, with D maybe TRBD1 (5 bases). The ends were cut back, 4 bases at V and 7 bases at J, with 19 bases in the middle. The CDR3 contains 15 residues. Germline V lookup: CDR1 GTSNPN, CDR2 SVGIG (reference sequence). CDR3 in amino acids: CAWKDLAGRGEKLFF. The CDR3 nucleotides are TGTGCCTGGAAGGATTTGGCGGGACGTGGTGAAAAACTGTTTTTT. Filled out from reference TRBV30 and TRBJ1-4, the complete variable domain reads SQTIHQWPATLVQPVGSPLSLECTVEGTSNPNLYWYRQAAGRGLQLLFYSVGIGQISSEVPQNLSASRPQDRQFILSSKKLLLSDSGFYLCAWKDLAGRGEKLFFGSGTQLSVL.

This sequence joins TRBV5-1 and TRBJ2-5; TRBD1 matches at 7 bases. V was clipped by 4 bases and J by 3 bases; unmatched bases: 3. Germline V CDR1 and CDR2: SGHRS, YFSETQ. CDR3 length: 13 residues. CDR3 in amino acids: CASSLDREETQYF. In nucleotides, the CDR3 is TGCGCCAGCAGCCTCGACAGGGAAGAGACCCAGTACTTC.

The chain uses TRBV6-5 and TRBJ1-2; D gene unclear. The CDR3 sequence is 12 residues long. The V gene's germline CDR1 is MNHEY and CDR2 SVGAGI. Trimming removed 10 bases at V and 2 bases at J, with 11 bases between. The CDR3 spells CATLLVNYGYTF. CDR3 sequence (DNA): TGTGCCACCCTACTGGTGAACTATGGCTACACCTTC.

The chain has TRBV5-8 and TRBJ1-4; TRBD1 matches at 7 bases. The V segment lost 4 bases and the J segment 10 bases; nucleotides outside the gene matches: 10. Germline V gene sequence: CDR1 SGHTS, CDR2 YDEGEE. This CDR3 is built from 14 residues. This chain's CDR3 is CASSGDRDRGKLFF. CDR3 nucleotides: TGTGCCAGCAGCGGCGACAGGGACCGAGGAAAACTGTTTTTT.

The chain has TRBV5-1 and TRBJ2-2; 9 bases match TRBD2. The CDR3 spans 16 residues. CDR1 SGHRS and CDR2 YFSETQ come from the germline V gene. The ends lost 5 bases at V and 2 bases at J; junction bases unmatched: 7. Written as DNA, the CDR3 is TGCGCCAGCAGTCAGACTAGCGGTCTTAACACCGGGGAGCTGTTTTTT. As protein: CASSQTSGLNTGELFF.

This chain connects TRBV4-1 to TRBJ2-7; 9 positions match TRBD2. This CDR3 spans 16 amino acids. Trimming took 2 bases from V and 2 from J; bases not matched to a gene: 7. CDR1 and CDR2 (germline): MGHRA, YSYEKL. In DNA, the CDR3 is TGCGCCAGCAGCCAACTTCGGACTAGCGATCCCTACGAGCAGTACTTC. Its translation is CASSQLRTSDPYEQYF.